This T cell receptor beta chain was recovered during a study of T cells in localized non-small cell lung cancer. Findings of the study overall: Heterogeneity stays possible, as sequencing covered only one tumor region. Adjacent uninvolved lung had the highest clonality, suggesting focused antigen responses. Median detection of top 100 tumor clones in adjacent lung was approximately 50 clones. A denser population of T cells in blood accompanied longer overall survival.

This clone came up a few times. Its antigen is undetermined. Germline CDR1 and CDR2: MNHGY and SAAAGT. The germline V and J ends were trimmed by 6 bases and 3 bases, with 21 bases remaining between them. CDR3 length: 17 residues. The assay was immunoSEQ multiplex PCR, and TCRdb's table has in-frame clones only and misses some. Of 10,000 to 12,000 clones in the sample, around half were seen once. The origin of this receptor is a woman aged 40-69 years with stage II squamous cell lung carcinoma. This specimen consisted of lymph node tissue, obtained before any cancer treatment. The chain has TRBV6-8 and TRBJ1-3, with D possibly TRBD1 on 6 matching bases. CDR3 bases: TGTGCCAGCAGCCGCCGATTTGGGGGGCCGGGTGGAAACACCATATATTTT. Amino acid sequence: CASSRRFGGPGGNTIYF.